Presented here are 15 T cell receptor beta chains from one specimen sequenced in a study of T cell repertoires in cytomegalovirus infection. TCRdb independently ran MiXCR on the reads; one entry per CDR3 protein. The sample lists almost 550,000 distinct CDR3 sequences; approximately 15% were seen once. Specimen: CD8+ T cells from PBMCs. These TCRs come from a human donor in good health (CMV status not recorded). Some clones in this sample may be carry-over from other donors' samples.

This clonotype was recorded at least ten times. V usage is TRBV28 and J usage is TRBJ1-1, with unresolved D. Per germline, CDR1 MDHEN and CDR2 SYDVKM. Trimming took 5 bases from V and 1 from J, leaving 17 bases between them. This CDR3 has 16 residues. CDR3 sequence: CASSPPGDSWNTEAFF. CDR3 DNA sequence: TGTGCCAGCAGTCCTCCAGGTGACTCTTGGAACACTGAAGCTTTCTTT.

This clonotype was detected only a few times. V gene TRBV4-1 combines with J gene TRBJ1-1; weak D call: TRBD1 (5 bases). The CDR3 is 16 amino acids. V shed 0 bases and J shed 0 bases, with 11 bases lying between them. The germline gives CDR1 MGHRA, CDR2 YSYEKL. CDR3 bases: TGCGCCAGCAGCCAAGACGGGGCCTTCATGAACACTGAAGCTTTCTTT. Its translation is CASSQDGAFMNTEAFF.

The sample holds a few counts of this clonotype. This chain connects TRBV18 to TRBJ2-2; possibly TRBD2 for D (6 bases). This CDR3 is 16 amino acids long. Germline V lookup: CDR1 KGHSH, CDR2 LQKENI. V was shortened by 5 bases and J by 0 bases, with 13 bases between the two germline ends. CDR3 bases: TGTGCCAGCTCAGGCGGGACTTTTCCGAACACCGGGGAGCTGTTTTTT. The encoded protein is CASSGGTFPNTGELFF.

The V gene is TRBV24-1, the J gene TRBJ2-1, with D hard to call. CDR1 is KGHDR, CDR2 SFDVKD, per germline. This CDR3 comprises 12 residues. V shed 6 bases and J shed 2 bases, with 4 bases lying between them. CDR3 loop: CATSHTYNEQFF. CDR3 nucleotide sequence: TGTGCCACCAGTCACACCTACAATGAGCAGTTCTTC.

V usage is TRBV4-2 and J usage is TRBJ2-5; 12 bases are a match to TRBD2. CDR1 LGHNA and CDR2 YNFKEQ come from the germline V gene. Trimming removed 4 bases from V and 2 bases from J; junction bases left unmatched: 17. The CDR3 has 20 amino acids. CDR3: CASSLPRASGRAGIQETQYF. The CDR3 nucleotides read TGTGCCAGCAGCCTACCCAGGGCTAGCGGGAGGGCCGGAATTCAAGAGACCCAGTACTTC.

CDR3: CASSVWAYMNTEAFF. The CDR3 DNA reads as TGTGCCAGCAGTGTGTGGGCCTATATGAACACTGAAGCTTTCTTT. The gene calls are TRBV2 and TRBJ1-1; no clear D gene. Deletions cut 4 bases from V and 0 bases from J, with 12 bases between. The CDR3 runs to 15 residues. CDR1 SNHLY and CDR2 FYNNEI come from the germline V gene.

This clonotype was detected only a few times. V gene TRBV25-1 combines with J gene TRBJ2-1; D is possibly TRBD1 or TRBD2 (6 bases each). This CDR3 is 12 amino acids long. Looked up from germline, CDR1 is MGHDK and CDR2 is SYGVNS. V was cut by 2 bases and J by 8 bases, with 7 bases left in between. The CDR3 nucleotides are TGTGCCAGCAGTGAAAGGGGGGATGAGCAGTTCTTC. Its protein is CASSERGDEQFF.

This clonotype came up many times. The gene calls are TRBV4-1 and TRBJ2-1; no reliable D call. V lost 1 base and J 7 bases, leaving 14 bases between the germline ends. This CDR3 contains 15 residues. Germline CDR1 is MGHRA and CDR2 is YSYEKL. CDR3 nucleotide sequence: TGCGCCAGCAGCCAAGTCTTAACCACGAGTAATGAGCAGTTCTTC. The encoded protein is CASSQVLTTSNEQFF.

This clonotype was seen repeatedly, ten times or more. The CDR3 DNA reads as TGTGCCAGCAGCCCCACCCTCCGACAGACGAACACTGAAGCTTTCTTT. Residues: CASSPTLRQTNTEAFF. The chain couples TRBV7-9 to TRBJ1-1; D perhaps matches TRBD1 (5 bases). The V end lost 5 bases, the J end lost 1 base, and 17 bases lay between the germline ends. The CDR3 runs 16 residues. Per the germline V gene, CDR1 is SEHNR and CDR2 is FQNEAQ (reference sequence).

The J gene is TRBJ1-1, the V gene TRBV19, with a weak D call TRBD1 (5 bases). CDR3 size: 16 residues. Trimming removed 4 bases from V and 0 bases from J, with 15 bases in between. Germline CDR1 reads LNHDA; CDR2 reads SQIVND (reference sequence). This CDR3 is CASSTGAQSMNTEAFF. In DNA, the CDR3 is TGTGCCAGTAGTACCGGGGCACAGTCCATGAACACTGAAGCTTTCTTT.

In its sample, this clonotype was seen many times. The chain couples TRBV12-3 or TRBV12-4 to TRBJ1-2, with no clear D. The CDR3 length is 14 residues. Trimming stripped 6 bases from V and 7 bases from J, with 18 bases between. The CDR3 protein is CASRPDSDLPGYTF. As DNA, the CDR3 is TGTGCCAGCAGACCGGACTCCGATCTCCCTGGCTACACCTTC.

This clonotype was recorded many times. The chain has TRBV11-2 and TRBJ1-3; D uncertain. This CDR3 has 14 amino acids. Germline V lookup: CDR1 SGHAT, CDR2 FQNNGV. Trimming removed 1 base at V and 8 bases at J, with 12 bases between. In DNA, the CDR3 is TGTGCCAGCAGCTTAGGGGCGTTGCCGGACACCATATATTTT. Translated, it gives CASSLGALPDTIYF.

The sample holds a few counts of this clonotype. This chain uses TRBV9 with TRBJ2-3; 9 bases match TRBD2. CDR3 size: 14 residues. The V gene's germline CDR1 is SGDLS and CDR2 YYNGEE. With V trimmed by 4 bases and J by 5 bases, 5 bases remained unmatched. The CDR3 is CASSPRRGGDTQYF. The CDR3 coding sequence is TGTGCCAGCAGCCCCCGGCGGGGGGGAGATACGCAGTATTTT. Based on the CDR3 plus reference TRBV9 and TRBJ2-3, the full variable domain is DSGVTQTPKHLITATGQRVTLRCSPRSGDLSVYWYQQSLDQGLQFLIQYYNGEERAKGNILERFSAQQFPDLHSELNLSSLELGDSALYFCASSPRRGGDTQYFGPGTRLTVL.

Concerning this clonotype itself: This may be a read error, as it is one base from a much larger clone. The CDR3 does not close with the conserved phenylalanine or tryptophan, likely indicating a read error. In DNA, the CDR3 is TGTGCCAGCAGCCGAAGGGATGAGCAGTTCATC. Encoded protein: CASSRRDEQFI. This chain links TRBV7-1 with TRBJ2-1; D is uncertain. TRBV7-1 is an ORF for which the function is uncertain. The CDR3 length is 11 residues. Between the trimmed V and J ends, which lost 5 bases and 8 bases, there was a span of 7 bases.

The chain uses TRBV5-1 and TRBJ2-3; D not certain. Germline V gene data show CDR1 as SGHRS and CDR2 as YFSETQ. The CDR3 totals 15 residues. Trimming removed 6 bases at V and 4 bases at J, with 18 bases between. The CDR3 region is CASTISWAGADTQYF. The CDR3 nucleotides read TGCGCCAGCACCATCTCGTGGGCAGGAGCAGATACGCAGTATTTT.